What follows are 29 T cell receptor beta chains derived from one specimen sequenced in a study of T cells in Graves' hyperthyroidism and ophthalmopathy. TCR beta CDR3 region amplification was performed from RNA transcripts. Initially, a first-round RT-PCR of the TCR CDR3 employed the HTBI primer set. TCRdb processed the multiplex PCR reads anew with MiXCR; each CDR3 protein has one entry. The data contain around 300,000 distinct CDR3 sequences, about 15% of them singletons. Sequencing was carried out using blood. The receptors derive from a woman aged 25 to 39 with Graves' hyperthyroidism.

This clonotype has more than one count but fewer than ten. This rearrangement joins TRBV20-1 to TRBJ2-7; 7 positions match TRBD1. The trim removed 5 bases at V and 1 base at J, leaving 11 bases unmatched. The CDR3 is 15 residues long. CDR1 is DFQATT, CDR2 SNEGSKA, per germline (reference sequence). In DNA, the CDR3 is TGCAGTGCTCCGGGGCGTGCAGGGGGTTCCTACGAGCAGTACTTC. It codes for CSAPGRAGGSYEQYF.

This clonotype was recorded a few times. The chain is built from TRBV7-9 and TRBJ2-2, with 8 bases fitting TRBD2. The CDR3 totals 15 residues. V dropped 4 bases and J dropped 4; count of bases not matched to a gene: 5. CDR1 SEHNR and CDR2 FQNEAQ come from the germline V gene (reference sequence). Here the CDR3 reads CASSYGTRGTGELFF. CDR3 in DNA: TGTGCCAGCAGCTACGGGACTAGAGGCACCGGGGAGCTGTTTTTT. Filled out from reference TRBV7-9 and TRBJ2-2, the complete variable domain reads DTGVSQNPRHKITKRGQNVTFRCDPISEHNRLYWYRQTLGQGPEFLTYFQNEAQLEKSRLLSDRFSAERPKGSFSTLEIQRTEQGDSAMYLCASSYGTRGTGELFFGEGSRLTVL.

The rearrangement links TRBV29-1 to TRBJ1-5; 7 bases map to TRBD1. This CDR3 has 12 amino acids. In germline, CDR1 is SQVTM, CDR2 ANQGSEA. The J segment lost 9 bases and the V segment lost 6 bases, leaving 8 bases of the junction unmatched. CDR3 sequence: CSVAAPGGPQHF. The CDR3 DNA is TGCAGCGTAGCAGCCCCAGGGGGGCCCCAGCATTTT.

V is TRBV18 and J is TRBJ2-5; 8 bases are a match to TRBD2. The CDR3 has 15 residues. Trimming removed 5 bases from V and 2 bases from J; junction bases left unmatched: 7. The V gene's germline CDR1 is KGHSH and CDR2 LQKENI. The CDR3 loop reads CASSVRGGGQETQYF. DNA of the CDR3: TGTGCCAGCTCAGTCCGTGGCGGGGGGCAAGAGACCCAGTACTTC.

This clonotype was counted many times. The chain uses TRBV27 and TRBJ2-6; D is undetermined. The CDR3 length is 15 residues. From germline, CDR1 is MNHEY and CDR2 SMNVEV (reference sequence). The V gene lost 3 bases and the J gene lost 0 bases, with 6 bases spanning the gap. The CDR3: CASSFWVSGANVLTF. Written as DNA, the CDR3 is TGTGCCAGCAGTTTTTGGGTCTCTGGGGCCAACGTCCTGACTTTC. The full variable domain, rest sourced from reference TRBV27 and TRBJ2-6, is EAQVTQNPRYLITVTGKKLTVTCSQNMNHEYMSWYRQDPGLGLRQIYYSMNVEVTDKGDVPEGYKVSRKEKRNFPLILESPSPNQTSLYFCASSFWVSGANVLTFGAGSRLTVL.

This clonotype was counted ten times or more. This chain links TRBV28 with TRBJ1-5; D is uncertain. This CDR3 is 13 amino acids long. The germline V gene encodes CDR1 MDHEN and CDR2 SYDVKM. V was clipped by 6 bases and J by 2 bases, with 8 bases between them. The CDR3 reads CASSRRGNQPQHF. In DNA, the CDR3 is TGTGCCAGCAGCCGTAGGGGCAATCAGCCCCAGCATTTT.

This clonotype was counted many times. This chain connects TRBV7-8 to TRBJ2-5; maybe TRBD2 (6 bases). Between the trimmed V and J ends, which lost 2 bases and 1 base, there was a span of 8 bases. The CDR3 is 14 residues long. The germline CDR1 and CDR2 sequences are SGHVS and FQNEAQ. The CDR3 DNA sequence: TGTGCCAGCAGCTTAAGCGGGTTCCAAGAGACCCAGTACTTC. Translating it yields CASSLSGFQETQYF.

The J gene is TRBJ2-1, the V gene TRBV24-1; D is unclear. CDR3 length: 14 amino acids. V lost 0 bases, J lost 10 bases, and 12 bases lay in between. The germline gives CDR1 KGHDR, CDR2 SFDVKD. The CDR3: CATSDLAASAEQFF. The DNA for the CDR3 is TGTGCCACCAGTGATTTGGCAGCATCAGCGGAGCAGTTCTTC.

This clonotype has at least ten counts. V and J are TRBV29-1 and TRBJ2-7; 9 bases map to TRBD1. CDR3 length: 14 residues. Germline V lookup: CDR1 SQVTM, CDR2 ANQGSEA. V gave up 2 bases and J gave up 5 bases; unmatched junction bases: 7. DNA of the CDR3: TGCAGCGTTGAATTATACAGGGGGCACAACGAGCAGTACTTC. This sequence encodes CSVELYRGHNEQYF.

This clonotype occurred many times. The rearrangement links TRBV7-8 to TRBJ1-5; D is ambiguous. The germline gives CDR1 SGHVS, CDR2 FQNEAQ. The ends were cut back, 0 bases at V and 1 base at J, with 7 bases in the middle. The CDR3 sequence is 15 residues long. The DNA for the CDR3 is TGTGCCAGCAGCTTAGCGCGCCAGAGCAATCAGCCCCAGCATTTT. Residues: CASSLARQSNQPQHF.

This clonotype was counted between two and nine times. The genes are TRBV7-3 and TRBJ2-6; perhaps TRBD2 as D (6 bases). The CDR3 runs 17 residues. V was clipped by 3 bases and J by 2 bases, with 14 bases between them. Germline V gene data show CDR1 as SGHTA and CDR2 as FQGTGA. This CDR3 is CASSFGRLVPGANVLTF. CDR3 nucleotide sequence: TGTGCCAGCAGCTTTGGGAGGCTAGTACCTGGGGCCAACGTCCTGACTTTC.

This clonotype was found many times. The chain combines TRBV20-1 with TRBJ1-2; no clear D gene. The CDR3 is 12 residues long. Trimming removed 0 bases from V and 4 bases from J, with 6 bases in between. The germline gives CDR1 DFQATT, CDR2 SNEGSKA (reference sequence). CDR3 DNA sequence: TGCAGTGCTAGAGATGGCAGCTATGGCTACACCTTC. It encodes CSARDGSYGYTF.

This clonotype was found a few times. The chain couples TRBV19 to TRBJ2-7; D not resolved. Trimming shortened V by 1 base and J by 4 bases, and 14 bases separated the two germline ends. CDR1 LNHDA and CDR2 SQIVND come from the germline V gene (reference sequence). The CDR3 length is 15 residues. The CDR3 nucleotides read TGTGCCAGTAGTATAGCGGGCGGAGTTGAGTACGAGCAGTACTTC. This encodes CASSIAGGVEYEQYF.

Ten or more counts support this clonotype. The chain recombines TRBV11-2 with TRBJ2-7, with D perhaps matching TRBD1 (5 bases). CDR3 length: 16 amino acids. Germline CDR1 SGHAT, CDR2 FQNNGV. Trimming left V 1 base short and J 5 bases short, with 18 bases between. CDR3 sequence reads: CASSLVGARSRNEQYF. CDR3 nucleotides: TGTGCCAGCAGCTTAGTAGGGGCCCGGTCGCGAAACGAGCAGTACTTC.

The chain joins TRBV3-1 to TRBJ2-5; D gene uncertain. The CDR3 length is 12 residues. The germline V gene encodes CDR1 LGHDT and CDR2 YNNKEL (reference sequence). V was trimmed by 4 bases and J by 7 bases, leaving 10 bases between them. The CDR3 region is CASSPGRVTQYF. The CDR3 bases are TGTGCCAGCAGCCCCGGTAGGGTGACCCAGTACTTC.

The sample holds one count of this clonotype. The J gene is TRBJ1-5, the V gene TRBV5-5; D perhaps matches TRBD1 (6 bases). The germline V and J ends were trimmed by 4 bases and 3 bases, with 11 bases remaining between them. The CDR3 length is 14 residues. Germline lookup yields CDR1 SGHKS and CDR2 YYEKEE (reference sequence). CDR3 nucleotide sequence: TGTGCCAGCAGCCAACGGGACAACAATCAGCCCCAGCATTTT. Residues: CASSQRDNNQPQHF.

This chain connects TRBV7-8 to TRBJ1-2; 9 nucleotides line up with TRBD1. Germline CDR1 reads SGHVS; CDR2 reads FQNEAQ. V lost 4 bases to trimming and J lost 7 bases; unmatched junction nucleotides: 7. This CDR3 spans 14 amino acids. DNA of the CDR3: TGTGCCAGCAGCTCTGGGACAGGGTTGTCTGGCTACACCTTC. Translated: CASSSGTGLSGYTF. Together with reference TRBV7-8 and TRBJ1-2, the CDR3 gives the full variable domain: GAGVSQSPRYKVAKRGQDVALRCDPISGHVSLFWYQQALGQGPEFLTYFQNEAQLDKSGLPSDRFFAERPEGSVSTLKIQRTQQEDSAVYLCASSSGTGLSGYTFGSGTRLTVV.

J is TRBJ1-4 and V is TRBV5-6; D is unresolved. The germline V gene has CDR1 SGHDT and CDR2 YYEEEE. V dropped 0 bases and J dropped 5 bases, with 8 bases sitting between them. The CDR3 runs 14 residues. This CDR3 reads CASSLEGQNEKLFF. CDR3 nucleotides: TGTGCCAGCAGCTTGGAAGGGCAGAATGAAAAACTGTTTTTT.

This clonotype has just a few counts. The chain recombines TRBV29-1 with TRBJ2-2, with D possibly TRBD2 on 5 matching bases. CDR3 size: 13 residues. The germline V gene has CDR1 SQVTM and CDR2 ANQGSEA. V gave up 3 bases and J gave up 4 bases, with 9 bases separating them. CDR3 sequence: CSVDGSGTGELFF. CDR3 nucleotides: TGCAGCGTTGATGGGAGCGGCACCGGGGAGCTGTTTTTT.

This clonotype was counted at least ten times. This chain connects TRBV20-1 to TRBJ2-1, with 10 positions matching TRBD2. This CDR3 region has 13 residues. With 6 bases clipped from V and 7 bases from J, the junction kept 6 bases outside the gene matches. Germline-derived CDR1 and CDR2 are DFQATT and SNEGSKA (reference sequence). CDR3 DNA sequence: TGCAGTGCGGCGACTAGCGGGTCAAATGAGCAGTTCTTC. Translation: CSAATSGSNEQFF.

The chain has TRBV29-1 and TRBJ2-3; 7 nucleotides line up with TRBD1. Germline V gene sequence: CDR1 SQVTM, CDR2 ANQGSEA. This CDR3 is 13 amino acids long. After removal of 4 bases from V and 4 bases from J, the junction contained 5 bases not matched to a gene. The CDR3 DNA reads TGCAGCGTTGGGGGACAGACAGCAGATACGCAGTATTTT. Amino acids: CSVGGQTADTQYF.

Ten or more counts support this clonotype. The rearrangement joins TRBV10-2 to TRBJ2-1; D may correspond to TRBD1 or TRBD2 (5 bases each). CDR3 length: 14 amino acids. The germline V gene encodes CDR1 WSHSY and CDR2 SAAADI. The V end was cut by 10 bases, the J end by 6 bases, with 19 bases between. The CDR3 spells CATLGVLRSNEQFF. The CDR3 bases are TGCGCCACACTGGGGGTGCTCCGGTCCAATGAGCAGTTCTTC.

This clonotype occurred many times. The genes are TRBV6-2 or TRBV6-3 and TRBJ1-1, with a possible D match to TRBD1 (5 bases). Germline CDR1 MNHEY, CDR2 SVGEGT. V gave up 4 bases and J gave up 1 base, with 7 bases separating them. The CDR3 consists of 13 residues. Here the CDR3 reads CASSWGTNTEAFF. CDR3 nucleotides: TGTGCCAGCAGTTGGGGGACGAACACTGAAGCTTTCTTT.

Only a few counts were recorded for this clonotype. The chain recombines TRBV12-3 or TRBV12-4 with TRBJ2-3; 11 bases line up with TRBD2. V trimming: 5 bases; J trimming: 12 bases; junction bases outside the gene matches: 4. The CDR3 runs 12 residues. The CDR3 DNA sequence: TGTGCCAGCAGTCCGGGACTAGCGGTTCAGTATTTT. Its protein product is CASSPGLAVQYF.

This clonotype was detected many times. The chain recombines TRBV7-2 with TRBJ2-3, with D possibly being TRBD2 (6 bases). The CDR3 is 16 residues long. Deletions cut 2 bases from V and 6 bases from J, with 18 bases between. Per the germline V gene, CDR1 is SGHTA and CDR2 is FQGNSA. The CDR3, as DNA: TGTGCCAGCAGCTTAAGTGTAACGGGAGCACAGGATACGCAGTATTTT. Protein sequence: CASSLSVTGAQDTQYF. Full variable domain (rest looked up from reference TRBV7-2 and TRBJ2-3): GAGVSQSPSNKVTEKGKDVELRCDPISGHTALYWYRQSLGQGLEFLIYFQGNSAPDKSGLPSDRFSAERTGGSVSTLTIQRTQQEDSAVYLCASSLSVTGAQDTQYFGPGTRLTVL.

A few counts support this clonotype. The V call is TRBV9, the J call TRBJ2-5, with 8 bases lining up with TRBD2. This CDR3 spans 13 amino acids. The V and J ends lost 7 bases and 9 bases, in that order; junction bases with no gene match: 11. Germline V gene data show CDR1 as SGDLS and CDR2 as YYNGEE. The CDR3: CASARDFGGAQYF. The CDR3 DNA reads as TGTGCCAGCGCCCGGGACTTCGGGGGGGCCCAGTACTTC.

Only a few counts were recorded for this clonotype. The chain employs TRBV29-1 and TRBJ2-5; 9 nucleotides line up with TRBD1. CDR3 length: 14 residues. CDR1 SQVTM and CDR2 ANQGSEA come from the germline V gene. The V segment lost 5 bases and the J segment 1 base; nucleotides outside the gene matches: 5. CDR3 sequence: CSVNYRGPQETQYF. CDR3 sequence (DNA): TGCAGCGTTAACTACAGGGGGCCCCAAGAGACCCAGTACTTC.

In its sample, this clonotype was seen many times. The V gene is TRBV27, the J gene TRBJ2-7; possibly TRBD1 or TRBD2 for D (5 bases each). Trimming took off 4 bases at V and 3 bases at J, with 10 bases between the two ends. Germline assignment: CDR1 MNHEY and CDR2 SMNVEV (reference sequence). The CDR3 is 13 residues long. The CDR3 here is CASSSGTGYEQYF. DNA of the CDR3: TGTGCCAGCAGTTCGGGGACGGGCTACGAGCAGTACTTC.

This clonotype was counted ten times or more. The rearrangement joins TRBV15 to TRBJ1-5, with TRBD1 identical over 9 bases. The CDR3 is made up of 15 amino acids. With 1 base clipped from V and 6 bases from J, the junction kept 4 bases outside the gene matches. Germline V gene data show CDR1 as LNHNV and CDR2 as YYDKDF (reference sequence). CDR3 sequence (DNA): TGTGCCACCAGCAGAGCCAGACAGGGGGGTCAGCCCCAGCATTTT. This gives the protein CATSRARQGGQPQHF.